This T cell receptor (beta chain) appears in the sequencing data of a study of naive and memory T cell subsets. Study results and limitations: From naive to CM, EM and EMRA, diversity decreased and Gini increased.

An equimolar mix of two oligonucleotides served as the beta constant-region primer for TRBC1 and TRBC2. Each CDR3 protein is one row after TCRdb ran MiXCR on the UMI-ligation and nested PCR reads. The data hold tens of thousands of distinct CDR3 sequences, with around 12% observed a single time. A remark on this clonotype: What it binds is unknown.

Alpha and beta libraries were amplified separately from the second PCR onward. Sample: central memory CD4+ T cells from blood. This sequence originates from a human donor in good health.

As DNA, the CDR3 is TGCGCCAGCGGTACAGGGGGTGCCGGGGAGCAGTACTTC. Its protein product is CASGTGGAGEQYF. This chain connects TRBV5-1 to TRBJ2-7; 8 bases line up with TRBD1. Germline V gene lookup returns CDR1 SGHRS and CDR2 YFSETQ. Trimming took 7 bases from V and 7 from J; bases not matched to a gene: 10. The length of the CDR3 is 13 residues.